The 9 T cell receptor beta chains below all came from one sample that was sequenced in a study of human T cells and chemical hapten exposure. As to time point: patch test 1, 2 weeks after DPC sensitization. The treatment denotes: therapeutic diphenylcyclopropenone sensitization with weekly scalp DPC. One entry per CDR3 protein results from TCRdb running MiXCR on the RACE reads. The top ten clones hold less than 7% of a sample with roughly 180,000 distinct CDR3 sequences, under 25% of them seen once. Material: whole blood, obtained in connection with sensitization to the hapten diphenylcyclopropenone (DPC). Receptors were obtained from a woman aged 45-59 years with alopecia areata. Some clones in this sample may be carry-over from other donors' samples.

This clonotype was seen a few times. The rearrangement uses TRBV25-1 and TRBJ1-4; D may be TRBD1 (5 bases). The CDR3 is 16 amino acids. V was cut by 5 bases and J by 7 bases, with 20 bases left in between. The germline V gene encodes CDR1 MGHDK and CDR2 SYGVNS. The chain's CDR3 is CASSQTSGATPEKLFF. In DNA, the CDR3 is TGTGCCAGCAGTCAAACTTCTGGGGCTACTCCTGAAAAACTGTTTTTT.

The CDR3 is CASRLAGAAYEQYF. The CDR3 coding sequence is TGTGCCAGCAGGCTAGCGGGTGCCGCCTACGAGCAGTACTTC. The J gene is TRBJ2-7, the V gene TRBV6-5; 8 bases agree with TRBD2. Trimming at V came to 6 bases and at J to 2 bases, leaving 6 bases not matched to a gene. The CDR3 is 14 amino acids. CDR1 and CDR2 from the germline V gene are MNHEY and SVGAGI.

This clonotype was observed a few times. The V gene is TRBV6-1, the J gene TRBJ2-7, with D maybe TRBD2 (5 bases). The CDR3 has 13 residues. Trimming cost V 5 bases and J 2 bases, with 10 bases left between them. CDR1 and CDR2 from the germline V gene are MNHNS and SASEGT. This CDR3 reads CASSSSGTYEQYF. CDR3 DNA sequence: TGTGCCAGCAGTTCCTCCGGGACCTACGAGCAGTACTTC.

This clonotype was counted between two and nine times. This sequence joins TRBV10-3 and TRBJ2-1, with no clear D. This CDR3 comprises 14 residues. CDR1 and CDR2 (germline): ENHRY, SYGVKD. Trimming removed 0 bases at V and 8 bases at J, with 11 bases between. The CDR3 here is CAISESLVTHEQFF. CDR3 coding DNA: TGTGCCATCAGTGAGTCCCTAGTTACCCATGAGCAGTTCTTC.

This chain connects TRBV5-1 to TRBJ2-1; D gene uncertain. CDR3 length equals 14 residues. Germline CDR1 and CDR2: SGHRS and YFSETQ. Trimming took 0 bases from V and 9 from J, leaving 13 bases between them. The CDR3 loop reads CASSLASGYGEQFF. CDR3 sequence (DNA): TGCGCCAGCAGCTTGGCCTCTGGCTACGGTGAGCAGTTCTTC. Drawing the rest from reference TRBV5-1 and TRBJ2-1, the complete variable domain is KAGVTQTPRYLIKTRGQQVTLSCSPISGHRSVSWYQQTPGQGLQFLFEYFSETQRNKGNFPGRFSGRQFSNSRSEMNVSTLELGDSALYLCASSLASGYGEQFFGPGTRLTVL.

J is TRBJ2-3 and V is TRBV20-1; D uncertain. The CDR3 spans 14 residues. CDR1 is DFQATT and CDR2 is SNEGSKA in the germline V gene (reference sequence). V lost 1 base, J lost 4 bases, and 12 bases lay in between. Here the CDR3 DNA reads TGCAGTGCTAGAGGCTCCCATATCCCAGATACGCAGTATTTT. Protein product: CSARGSHIPDTQYF.

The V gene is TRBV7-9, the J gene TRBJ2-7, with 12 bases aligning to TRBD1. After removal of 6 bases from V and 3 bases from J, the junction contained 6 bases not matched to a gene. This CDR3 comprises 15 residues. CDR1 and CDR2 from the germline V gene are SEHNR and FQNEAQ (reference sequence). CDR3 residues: CASRPGTGGFYEQYF. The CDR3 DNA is TGTGCCAGCAGACCCGGGACAGGGGGCTTCTACGAGCAGTACTTC.

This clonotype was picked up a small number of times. CDR3 protein: CASSLDRGRPYEQYF. The CDR3 DNA sequence: TGTGCCAGCAGCTTAGACAGGGGCCGACCCTACGAGCAGTACTTC. The rearrangement uses TRBV11-2 and TRBJ2-7; weak D call: TRBD1 (6 bases). The V end lost 0 bases, the J end lost 2 bases, and 11 bases lay between the germline ends. The CDR3 contains 15 residues. CDR1 SGHAT and CDR2 FQNNGV come from the germline V gene.

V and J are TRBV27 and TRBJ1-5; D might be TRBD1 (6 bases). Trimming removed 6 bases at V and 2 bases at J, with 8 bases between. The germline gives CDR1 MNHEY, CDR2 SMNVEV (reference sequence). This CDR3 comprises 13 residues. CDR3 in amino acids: CASRQGRNQPQHF. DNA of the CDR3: TGTGCCAGCAGACAGGGTCGCAATCAGCCCCAGCATTTT.